Here is one TCR beta chain with its context. This record comes from a study of T cell responses to AZD1222 COVID-19 vaccine. Produced via immunoSEQ multiplex PCR; TCRdb's table is partial and in-frame only. This table holds fewer than 120,000 clones, roughly 92% found once. This CDR3 has 15 amino acids. CDR1 is SGHTA and CDR2 is FQGNSA in the germline V gene. The V gene lost 5 bases and the J gene lost 7 bases, with 15 bases spanning the gap. This clonotype originated in an adult who received the AZD1222 COVID-19 vaccine. The chain recombines TRBV7-2 with TRBJ1-6; TRBD1 is a possible D gene (5 bases). The sample here was peripheral blood, taken 28 days after the second AZD1222 dose. CDR3 protein: CASSALRGRNSPLHF. For the CDR3, the DNA is TGTGCCAGCAGCGCCTTAAGGGGAAGGAATTCACCCCTCCACTTT.